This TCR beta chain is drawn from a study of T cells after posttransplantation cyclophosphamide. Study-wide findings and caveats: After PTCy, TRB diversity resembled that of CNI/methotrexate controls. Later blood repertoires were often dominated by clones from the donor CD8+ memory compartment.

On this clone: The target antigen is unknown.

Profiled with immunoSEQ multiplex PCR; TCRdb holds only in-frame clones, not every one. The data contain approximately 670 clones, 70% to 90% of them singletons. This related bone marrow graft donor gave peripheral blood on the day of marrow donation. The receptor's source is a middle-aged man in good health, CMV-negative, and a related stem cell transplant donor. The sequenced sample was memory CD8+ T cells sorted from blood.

CDR3 amino acids: CASSSTGGYGYTF. As DNA, the CDR3 is TGTGCCAGCAGCTCGACAGGCGGCTATGGCTACACCTTC. The chain employs TRBV7-9 and TRBJ1-2; weak D call: TRBD1 (6 bases). This CDR3 region has 13 residues. Germline V gene lookup returns CDR1 SEHNR and CDR2 FQNEAQ (reference sequence). V was trimmed by 4 bases and J by 4 bases, leaving 10 bases between them.